These T cell receptor beta chains were read from a single sample in a study of T-cell reconstitution after alpha-beta-depleted transplantation in children. Each CDR3 protein gets one entry after TCRdb re-called the PCR reads with MiXCR. The profile shows 550,000 to 800,000 distinct CDR3 sequences, roughly 13% of them singletons. The sequencing here drew on PBMCs, taken before TCRalphabeta/CD19-depleted stem cell transplant. Receptors originate from a girl aged 2 to 10 with congenital amegakaryocytic thrombocytopenia, due to receive a stem cell transplant. CDR3s include the opening cysteine and the closing phenylalanine or tryptophan. Each record gives: clone size, J gene, V gene, D gene, CDR3 protein, CDR3 DNA. The D gene is left open where the match is weak. The listing skips clone size in some rows; elsewhere it reads once, few, many or a size class.

clone_size: -; j_call: TRBJ1-5; v_call: TRBV5-1; d_call: -; cdr3_aa: CASSLNGGGGDQPQHF; cdr3_nt: TGCGCCAGCAGCTTAAATGGGGGTGGTGGGGATCAGCCCCAGCATTTT
clone_size: many; j_call: TRBJ2-1; v_call: TRBV20-1; d_call: TRBD2; cdr3_aa: CSARRGDYNEQFF; cdr3_nt: TGCAGTGCTAGGCGGGGGGACTACAATGAGCAGTTCTTC
clone_size: many; j_call: TRBJ2-1; v_call: TRBV10-3; d_call: -; cdr3_aa: CATSTYASYNEQFF; cdr3_nt: TGTGCGACCTCGACTTACGCCTCCTACAATGAGCAGTTCTTC
clone_size: many; j_call: TRBJ2-7; v_call: TRBV5-1; d_call: TRBD2; cdr3_aa: CASSVGLAGEQYF; cdr3_nt: TGCGCCAGCAGCGTGGGACTAGCGGGTGAGCAGTACTTC
clone_size: few; j_call: TRBJ2-5; v_call: TRBV6-2/TRBV6-3; d_call: -; cdr3_aa: CASKRAEETQYF; cdr3_nt: TGTGCCAGCAAGCGGGCGGAAGAGACCCAGTACTTC
clone_size: few; j_call: TRBJ2-1; v_call: TRBV5-1; d_call: TRBD2; cdr3_aa: CASSLVASGNVGNEQFF; cdr3_nt: TGCGCCAGCAGCTTGGTGGCTAGCGGGAATGTTGGAAATGAGCAGTTCTTC
clone_size: -; j_call: TRBJ2-3; v_call: TRBV2; d_call: -; cdr3_aa: CASRRDITDTQYF; cdr3_nt: TGTGCCAGCAGAAGGGACATAACAGATACGCAGTATTTT
clone_size: -; j_call: TRBJ1-1; v_call: TRBV5-1; d_call: -; cdr3_aa: CASSTSGANTEAFF; cdr3_nt: TGCGCCAGCTCAACTAGCGGGGCCAACACTGAAGCTTTCTTT
clone_size: many; j_call: TRBJ2-1; v_call: TRBV12-5; d_call: -; cdr3_aa: CASGLAYLAPNNEQFF; cdr3_nt: TGTGCTAGTGGTTTGGCCTACCTAGCGCCCAACAATGAGCAGTTCTTC
clone_size: -; j_call: TRBJ2-7; v_call: TRBV7-2; d_call: -; cdr3_aa: CASSLSPRGVYEQYF; cdr3_nt: TGTGCCAGCAGCTTATCACCCAGGGGGGTCTACGAGCAGTACTTC
clone_size: -; j_call: TRBJ1-5; v_call: TRBV19; d_call: -; cdr3_aa: CASTWTPRGDQPQHF; cdr3_nt: TGTGCCAGTACGTGGACCCCGAGGGGGGATCAGCCCCAGCATTTT
clone_size: -; j_call: TRBJ1-5; v_call: TRBV19; d_call: TRBD1; cdr3_aa: CASSVYRGPQPQHF; cdr3_nt: TGTGCCAGTAGTGTCTACAGGGGTCCTCAGCCCCAGCATTTT
clone_size: many; j_call: TRBJ1-2; v_call: TRBV6-5; d_call: -; cdr3_aa: CASSQGFYGYTF; cdr3_nt: TGTGCCAGCAGCCAGGGATTCTATGGCTACACCTTC
clone_size: few; j_call: TRBJ2-7; v_call: TRBV6-5; d_call: -; cdr3_aa: CASSYSGSGYYEQYF; cdr3_nt: TGTGCCAGCAGTTACTCGGGGTCGGGATACTACGAGCAGTACTTC
clone_size: few; j_call: TRBJ2-3; v_call: TRBV2; d_call: -; cdr3_aa: CASSTFNRDGVFSTDTQYF; cdr3_nt: TGTGCCAGCAGTACATTTAACCGGGACGGAGTGTTTAGCACAGATACGCAGTATTTT
clone_size: -; j_call: TRBJ2-1; v_call: TRBV20-1; d_call: -; cdr3_aa: CSASLQPRYNEQFF; cdr3_nt: TGCAGTGCTAGTTTGCAGCCTCGCTACAATGAGCAGTTCTTC